This TCR beta chain was profiled in a study of monozygotic twins with cystic fibrosis. Study results and limitations: Monozygotic CF twin pairs shared significantly more nucleotide-identical clonotypes than unrelated CF individuals did.

This CDR3 spans 15 amino acids. Germline V lookup: CDR1 MDHEN, CDR2 SYDVKM. The ends were cut back, 0 bases at V and 2 bases at J, with 10 bases in the middle. Sequenced by immunoSEQ multiplex PCR; TCRdb stores in-frame clones only, minus some. The sample yields just over 14,000 clones, 80% to 90% seen once. A note on this clone: Its cognate antigen is unknown.

V and J are TRBV28 and TRBJ1-1; D is ambiguous. The TCR was taken from a boy aged 10-17 years with cystic fibrosis. The sample was blood. CDR3 nucleotide sequence: TGTGCCAGCAGTTTATGGACTCTGCCCAACACTGAAGCTTTCTTT. Translated: CASSLWTLPNTEAFF.